Below are 6 T cell receptor beta chains sequenced from a single sample in a study of beta chain features in type 1 diabetes. The entirety of the isolated RNA underwent reverse transcription, so expressed TCRB transcripts were sequenced. The table came from immunoSEQ multiplex PCR; TCRdb's copy has only in-frame clones and leaves some out. The sample lists 250,000 to 350,000 clones, about 10% occurring once. The sequencing input was naive CD4+ T cells from blood. These TCRs come from a woman aged 30 to 39 in good health.

The sample holds a few counts of this clone. This chain connects TRBV14 to TRBJ2-5; maybe TRBD1 (6 bases). Trimming cost V 1 base and J 4 bases, with 13 bases left between them. The CDR3 has 15 residues. From germline, CDR1 is SGHDN and CDR2 FVKESK. CDR3 bases: TGTGCCAGCAGCCAAGGAACCTTAGGGGGAGAGACCCAGTACTTC. It yields the protein CASSQGTLGGETQYF.

The chain joins TRBV9 to TRBJ1-5, with D tentatively TRBD1 (5 bases). V lost 0 bases and J lost 5, with 12 bases in between. Germline-derived CDR1 and CDR2 are SGDLS and YYNGEE. This CDR3 comprises 15 residues. Here the CDR3 DNA reads TGTGCCAGCAGCGTAGAGGGGTACGGCGATCAGCCCCAGCATTTT. It translates to CASSVEGYGDQPQHF. Filled out from reference TRBV9 and TRBJ1-5, the complete variable domain reads DSGVTQTPKHLITATGQRVTLRCSPRSGDLSVYWYQQSLDQGLQFLIQYYNGEERAKGNILERFSAQQFPDLHSELNLSSLELGDSALYFCASSVEGYGDQPQHFGDGTRLSIL.

The gene calls are TRBV19 and TRBJ2-3; 10 nucleotides align to TRBD2. Germline V gene sequence: CDR1 LNHDA, CDR2 SQIVND (reference sequence). V lost 7 bases, J lost 6 bases, and 7 bases stayed unmatched. The CDR3 sequence is 14 residues long. The DNA of the CDR3 is TGTGCCAGTAATCTAGCGGGAGTCAGGGATACGCAGTATTTT. Protein product: CASNLAGVRDTQYF.

This clone was observed a few times. The rearrangement joins TRBV2 to TRBJ2-7; D might be TRBD2 (6 bases). The germline V and J ends were trimmed by 6 bases and 6 bases, with 12 bases remaining between them. This CDR3 is 12 amino acids long. CDR1 is SNHLY and CDR2 is FYNNEI in the germline V gene. CDR3 residues: CASSGDSLEQYF. Here the CDR3 DNA reads TGTGCCAGCAGCGGGGACTCGCTCGAGCAGTACTTC.

This clone was found a few times. This chain uses TRBV27 with TRBJ1-5; 7 bases match TRBD1. V dropped 5 bases and J dropped 0; count of bases not matched to a gene: 10. Germline values: CDR1 MNHEY, CDR2 SMNVEV (reference sequence). The CDR3 has 17 amino acids. CDR3 bases: TGTGCCAGCAGTCCGGACAGGTGGGAATATAGCAATCAGCCCCAGCATTTT. It is translated as CASSPDRWEYSNQPQHF.

On this clone: This CDR3 is also generated by other DNA sequences in the sample. The genes are TRBV10-3 and TRBJ2-7, with 10 bases fitting TRBD2. Trimming cost V 8 bases and J 0 bases; bases outside gene matches: 1. CDR1 is ENHRY and CDR2 is SYGVKD in the germline V gene. This CDR3 spans 13 amino acids. CDR3 amino acids: CAISSGSSYEQYF. The CDR3 nucleotides read TGTGCCATCTCTAGCGGGAGCTCCTACGAGCAGTACTTC.